The entry below gives a single T cell receptor beta chain sequence along with its context. Its antigen is undetermined. The source of the sample is a study of T-cell reconstitution after alpha-beta-depleted transplantation in children. Study-level findings and limits: One year after transplant, T-cell counts and diversity came mostly from newly produced T cells. Alpha-beta T cells present about two months after transplant were reported to originate from several hundred expanded graft clones.

TCRbeta library construction was performed incorporating unique molecular identifiers. TCRdb recomputed calls from the PCR reads with MiXCR, one row per CDR3 protein. This sample has approximately 230,000 distinct CDR3 sequences, with roughly a quarter found just once. V lost 1 base to trimming and J lost 2 bases; unmatched junction nucleotides: 5. The germline gives CDR1 KGHDR, CDR2 SFDVKD. The CDR3 has 16 amino acids. Sequenced material: PBMCs, mostly from graft donor cells, taken 360 days after TCRalphabeta/CD19-depleted stem cell transplant. The TCR comes from a female patient aged 2 to 10 who had a stem cell transplant for congenital amegakaryocytic thrombocytopenia, so the T cells may come from the graft donor. The J gene is TRBJ2-5, the V gene TRBV24-1; 8 positions match TRBD1. CDR3 amino acids: CATSDFSTGEQETQYF. The DNA for the CDR3 is TGTGCCACCAGTGATTTTTCGACAGGGGAACAAGAGACCCAGTACTTC.